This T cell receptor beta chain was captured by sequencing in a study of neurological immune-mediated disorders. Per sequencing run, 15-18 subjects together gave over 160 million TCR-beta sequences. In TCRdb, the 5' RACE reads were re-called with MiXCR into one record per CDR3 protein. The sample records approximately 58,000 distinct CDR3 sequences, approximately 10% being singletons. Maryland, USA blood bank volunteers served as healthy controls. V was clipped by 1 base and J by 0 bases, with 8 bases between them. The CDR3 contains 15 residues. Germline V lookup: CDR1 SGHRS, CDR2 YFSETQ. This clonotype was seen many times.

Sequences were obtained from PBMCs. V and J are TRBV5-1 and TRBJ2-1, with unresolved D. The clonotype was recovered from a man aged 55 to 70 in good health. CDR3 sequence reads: CASSLKQSSYNEQFF. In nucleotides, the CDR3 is TGCGCCAGCAGCTTGAAACAGAGCTCCTACAATGAGCAGTTCTTC.